What follows describes a single T cell receptor beta chain. Looked up from germline, CDR1 is KGHDR and CDR2 is SFDVKD. The ends lost 4 bases at V and 9 bases at J; junction bases unmatched: 8. The CDR3 spans 14 residues. This record comes from a study of blood T cell repertoires in COVID-19. Study details: The United States, Italy and Spain were the sources of the acute and convalescent COVID-19 samples. Sources were T cells, B-cell-depleted T cells, or PBMCs; the material itself was cDNA or gDNA.

In the study's own analysis: Amplifying reference gene primers gave estimates of nucleated cell counts. TCRdb's copy holds only in-frame clones and misses some; the assay was immunoSEQ multiplex PCR. That table furnishes V, J and clone size, whereas the DNA furnished D and trimming. The table has 200,000 to 250,000 clones, approximately 86% seen once; the top ten hold over 3%. This chain uses TRBV24-1 with TRBJ2-1, with TRBD2 matching over 7 bases. Sequencing was performed on peripheral blood. The receptor comes from a woman under 40 who had recovered from COVID-19. CDR3 bases: TGTGCCACCAGTGAAGTAGGCGGGGGTGGTGAGCAGTTCTTC. Its protein product is CATSEVGGGGEQFF.